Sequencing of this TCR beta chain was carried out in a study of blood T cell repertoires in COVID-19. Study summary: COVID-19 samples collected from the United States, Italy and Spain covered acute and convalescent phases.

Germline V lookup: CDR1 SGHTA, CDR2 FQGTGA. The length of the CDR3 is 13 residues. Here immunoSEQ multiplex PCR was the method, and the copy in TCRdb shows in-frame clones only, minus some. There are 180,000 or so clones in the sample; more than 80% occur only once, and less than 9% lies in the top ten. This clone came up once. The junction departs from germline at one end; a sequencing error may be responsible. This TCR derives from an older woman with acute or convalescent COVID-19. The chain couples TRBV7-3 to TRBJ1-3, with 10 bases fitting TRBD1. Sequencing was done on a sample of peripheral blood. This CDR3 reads CASSRDRGSTIYF. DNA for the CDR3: TGTGCCAGCAGCCGGGACAGGGGAAGCACCATATATTTT. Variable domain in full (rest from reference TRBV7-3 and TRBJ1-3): GAGVSQTPSNKVTEKGKYVELRCDPISGHTALYWYRQSLGQGPEFLIYFQGTGAADDSGLPNDRFFAVRPEGSVSTLKIQRTERGDSAVYLCASSRDRGSTIYFGEGSWLTVV.